This entry lists 27 T cell receptor beta chains sequenced from one sample in a study of T-cell reconstitution after alpha-beta-depleted transplantation in children. Findings and caveats of the study: Among T cells one year after transplant, newly produced cells accounted for most counts and diversity.

It was with unique molecular identifiers that the TCRbeta library was prepared. TCRdb ran MiXCR on the PCR reads and lists one entry per CDR3 protein. The sample consists of fewer than 350,000 distinct CDR3 sequences, approximately 7.3% of them appearing once. No cognate antigen is known for these TCRs. The sequencing used peripheral blood, collected 360 days after TCRalphabeta/CD19-depleted stem cell transplant. These receptors were taken from a female patient aged 2-9 years who had a stem cell transplant for Fanconi anemia, so the T cells may come from the graft donor.

In this sample, this clonotype turned up many times. The CDR3 sequence is CASSPAGGNADTQYF. CDR3 nucleotides: TGTGCCAGCTCACCAGCGGGAGGGAACGCAGATACGCAGTATTTT. The chain has TRBV18 and TRBJ2-3, with 9 bases matching TRBD2. The CDR3 runs 15 residues. The V gene end was trimmed by 2 bases and the J gene end by 4 bases; junction bases not matched to a gene: 4. The V gene's germline CDR1 is KGHSH and CDR2 LQKENI.

This clonotype has a count of ten or more. This rearrangement joins TRBV20-1 to TRBJ2-2; tentatively, D is TRBD2 (5 bases). The germline V and J ends were trimmed by 0 bases and 7 bases, with 21 bases remaining between them. Looked up from germline, CDR1 is DFQATT and CDR2 is SNEGSKA (reference sequence). The CDR3 extends over 17 amino acids. The CDR3 bases are TGCAGTGCTAGAGATTCGGAGGCCCCAACAGCCCTCGGGGAGCTGTTTTTT. It is translated as CSARDSEAPTALGELFF.

This clonotype has a count of ten or more. The V call is TRBV5-1, the J call TRBJ2-2; D is unresolved. The length of the CDR3 is 16 residues. The V end lost 0 bases, the J end lost 2 bases, and 11 bases lay between the germline ends. The germline V gene encodes CDR1 SGHRS and CDR2 YFSETQ. This CDR3 is CASSLEAPFNTGELFF. In DNA form, the CDR3 reads TGCGCCAGCAGCTTGGAAGCCCCCTTTAACACCGGGGAGCTGTTTTTT.

This clonotype was recorded many times. V usage is TRBV7-2 and J usage is TRBJ2-5; D may correspond to TRBD1 or TRBD2 (5 bases each). V was pared by 5 bases and J by 2 bases, with 15 bases between. Looked up from germline, CDR1 is SGHTA and CDR2 is FQGNSA. CDR3 size: 15 residues. The CDR3 DNA reads TGTGCCAGCAGCCTCACTGGGACCACTCAAGAGACCCAGTACTTC. It yields the protein CASSLTGTTQETQYF.

This clonotype was found many times. The rearrangement uses TRBV20-1 and TRBJ2-3; weak D call: TRBD1 (5 bases). This CDR3 is built from 11 residues. V was shortened by 5 bases and J by 6 bases, with 9 bases between the two germline ends. Germline values: CDR1 DFQATT, CDR2 SNEGSKA (reference sequence). CDR3 amino acids: CSAGAWDTQYF. CDR3 coding DNA: TGCAGTGCTGGGGCTTGGGATACGCAGTATTTT.

The table lists this clonotype with many counts. The rearrangement joins TRBV15 to TRBJ2-3; the D gene is possibly TRBD2 (5 bases). V was shortened by 3 bases and J by 0 bases, with 13 bases between the two germline ends. The CDR3 has 16 residues. Germline assignment: CDR1 LNHNV and CDR2 YYDKDF (reference sequence). DNA for the CDR3: TGTGCCACCAGCAGTCGGCGGGCTCTTAGCACAGATACGCAGTATTTT. Amino acids: CATSSRRALSTDTQYF.

This chain uses TRBV3-1 with TRBJ1-1; tentative D call: TRBD1 (5 bases). Per the germline V gene, CDR1 is LGHDT and CDR2 is YNNKEL (reference sequence). This CDR3 has 13 amino acids. V was clipped by 2 bases and J by 7 bases, with 11 bases between them. The CDR3: CASSQLQGVEAFF. CDR3 coding DNA: TGTGCCAGCAGCCAACTCCAAGGGGTTGAAGCTTTCTTT.

This clonotype was observed many times. The genes are TRBV10-3 and TRBJ2-5; 11 bases are shared with TRBD2. The CDR3 totals 15 residues. CDR1 and CDR2 from the germline V gene are ENHRY and SYGVKD. V lost 9 bases, J lost 1 base, and 7 bases stayed unmatched. The CDR3 spells CAIGSSGRRQETQYF. The DNA of the CDR3 is TGTGCCATTGGCTCTAGCGGGAGGCGCCAAGAGACCCAGTACTTC.

There are many counts of this clonotype. The chain links TRBV20-1 to TRBJ2-2; either TRBD1 or TRBD2 may fit D (5 bases each). Germline lookup yields CDR1 DFQATT and CDR2 SNEGSKA (reference sequence). The CDR3 runs to 16 residues. Deletions cut 0 bases from V and 5 bases from J, with 16 bases between. The CDR3 bases are TGCAGTGCTAGAGATCCCCGGGGCGAGAAGACCGGGGAGCTGTTTTTT. Its protein is CSARDPRGEKTGELFF.

This clonotype has ten or more counts. CDR3 bases: TGTGCCAGCAGCTTAGTTACAGAGCTCTCCTACGAGCAGTACTTC. It encodes CASSLVTELSYEQYF. V usage is TRBV7-8 and J usage is TRBJ2-7; unclear D gene. There are 15 residues in the CDR3. The V end lost 1 base, the J end lost 0 bases, and 10 bases lay between the germline ends. Germline values: CDR1 SGHVS, CDR2 FQNEAQ.

CDR3 in amino acids: CASSLKLAGGEQFF. CDR3 nucleotide sequence: TGTGCCAGCAGCTTAAAACTAGCGGGGGGGGAGCAGTTCTTC. The chain is built from TRBV5-4 and TRBJ2-1; 13 bases align to TRBD2. With V trimmed by 2 bases and J by 10 bases, 3 bases remained unmatched. The germline gives CDR1 SGHNT, CDR2 YYREEE (reference sequence). The CDR3 covers 14 residues.

This clonotype was recorded many times. The gene calls are TRBV12-3 or TRBV12-4 and TRBJ2-2, with D maybe TRBD2 (5 bases). Trimming took off 6 bases at V and 6 bases at J, with 14 bases between the two ends. The CDR3 is 14 residues long. The CDR3 DNA sequence: TGTGCCAGCAGCGGGGTCCCCTCCTCCGGGGAGCTGTTTTTT. This encodes CASSGVPSSGELFF.

V usage is TRBV4-2 and J usage is TRBJ2-3; 7 bases are a match to TRBD2. J gave up 4 bases and V 2 bases, and 9 bases lay outside the gene matches. The CDR3 is made up of 16 amino acids. Germline lookup yields CDR1 LGHNA and CDR2 YNFKEQ. The CDR3: CASSQIAGEAADTQYF. In DNA, the CDR3 is TGTGCCAGCAGCCAAATCGCGGGGGAAGCGGCAGATACGCAGTATTTT.

The V call is TRBV27, the J call TRBJ2-5; D not resolved. V lost 5 bases and J 2 bases, leaving 9 bases between the germline ends. The CDR3 runs 13 residues. Germline V gene data show CDR1 as MNHEY and CDR2 as SMNVEV (reference sequence). The CDR3 coding sequence is TGTGCCAGCAGTCGGGCAGCGCAAGAGACCCAGTACTTC. Its translation is CASSRAAQETQYF.

The chain is built from TRBV20-1 and TRBJ2-4; TRBD1 matches at 9 bases. Germline V CDR1 and CDR2: DFQATT, SNEGSKA (reference sequence). CDR3 length: 15 residues. J lost 0 bases, V lost 3 bases, and 3 bases had no gene match. This CDR3 reads CSASRTGVAKNIQYF. The CDR3 DNA sequence: TGCAGTGCTAGCAGGACAGGGGTAGCCAAAAACATTCAGTACTTC.

This chain joins TRBV11-3 and TRBJ2-2; no firm D call. Trimming took 1 base from V and 4 from J, leaving 4 bases between them. The CDR3 has 13 amino acids. CDR1 and CDR2 from the germline V gene are SGHNT and YENEEA. The CDR3 reads CASSLAFTGELFF. The CDR3 coding sequence is TGTGCCAGCAGCTTAGCGTTCACCGGGGAGCTGTTTTTT.

The chain links TRBV5-1 to TRBJ1-1; D unresolved. The CDR3 totals 14 residues. CDR1 is SGHRS, CDR2 YFSETQ, per germline. V was clipped by 0 bases and J by 11 bases, with 17 bases between them. The CDR3 nucleotides are TGCGCCAGCAGCTTGGAGCCGGGTTTTCCCAAGGCTTTCTTT. Translation gives CASSLEPGFPKAFF.

The gene calls are TRBV18 and TRBJ1-1; TRBD1 aligns across 9 bases. V trimming: 6 bases; J trimming: 5 bases; junction bases outside the gene matches: 10. Germline V CDR1 and CDR2: KGHSH, LQKENI. CDR3 size: 15 residues. The CDR3 loop is CASSIRGQGGTEAFF. CDR3 DNA sequence: TGTGCCAGCTCCATCCGGGGACAGGGAGGAACTGAAGCTTTCTTT.

This clonotype has more than one count but fewer than ten. The V call is TRBV6-2 or TRBV6-3, the J call TRBJ2-7, with a tentative D call TRBD2 (5 bases). Germline V gives CDR1 MNHEY, CDR2 SVGEGT. The CDR3 runs 13 residues. Deletions cut 4 bases from V and 2 bases from J, with 9 bases between. For the CDR3, the DNA is TGTGCCAGCAGTTTGGACTTAGCCTACGAGCAGTACGTC. It specifies CASSLDLAYEQYV.

J is TRBJ2-7 and V is TRBV5-1; 9 nucleotides agree with TRBD2. V shed 4 bases, J shed 4 bases, and the junction held 15 bases outside the gene matches. Germline V gene sequence: CDR1 SGHRS, CDR2 YFSETQ. CDR3 size: 17 residues. The CDR3, as DNA: TGCGCCAGCAGCGCGGGAGGGTCGGGGGCACCTCCTTACGAGCAGTACTTC. Translated: CASSAGGSGAPPYEQYF.

This chain joins TRBV7-2 and TRBJ1-1; TRBD1 might be the D (6 bases). Germline V gene data show CDR1 as SGHTA and CDR2 as FQGNSA. The germline V and J ends were trimmed by 5 bases and 6 bases, with 16 bases remaining between them. The CDR3 runs to 14 residues. Written as DNA, the CDR3 is TGTGCCAGCAGCCCGCAGACAGGACTTGCTGAAGCTTTCTTT. Translated: CASSPQTGLAEAFF. Together with reference TRBV7-2 and TRBJ1-1, the CDR3 gives the full variable domain: GAGVSQSPSNKVTEKGKDVELRCDPISGHTALYWYRQSLGQGLEFLIYFQGNSAPDKSGLPSDRFSAERTGGSVSTLTIQRTQQEDSAVYLCASSPQTGLAEAFFGQGTRLTVV.

This clonotype came up many times. The CDR3 loop is CASSKTGGRPASEAFF. In DNA form, the CDR3 reads TGTGCCAGCAGCAAAACAGGGGGTCGCCCAGCTTCTGAAGCTTTCTTT. V usage is TRBV6-4 and J usage is TRBJ1-1; 8 bases align to TRBD1. The CDR3 consists of 16 residues. The V gene's germline CDR1 is MRHNA and CDR2 SNTAGT. With 6 bases clipped from V and 6 bases from J, the junction kept 15 bases outside the gene matches.

In this sample, this clonotype turned up many times. V gene TRBV7-9 combines with J gene TRBJ2-3; the D is unclear. CDR1 and CDR2 from the germline V gene are SEHNR and FQNEAQ (reference sequence). Between the trimmed V and J ends, which lost 1 base and 4 bases, there was a span of 9 bases. This CDR3 has 14 amino acids. In DNA form, the CDR3 reads TGTGCCAGCAGCTTAGATCTTCGTCCAGATACGCAGTATTTT. Translated, it gives CASSLDLRPDTQYF.

This clonotype has at least ten counts. J is TRBJ2-1 and V is TRBV12-3 or TRBV12-4, with 8 bases that match TRBD2. The CDR3 sequence is 15 residues long. J gave up 8 bases and V 3 bases, and 9 bases lay outside the gene matches. CDR3 DNA: TGTGCCAGCAGTTTGGGGCCTAGCGGGTATGATGAGCAGTTCTTC. Its protein product is CASSLGPSGYDEQFF.

The chain is built from TRBV24-1 and TRBJ2-5; D is unclear. CDR1 KGHDR and CDR2 SFDVKD come from the germline V gene. V was trimmed by 5 bases and J by 1 base, leaving 10 bases between them. This CDR3 has 14 amino acids. Here the CDR3 reads CATSVNAFQETQYF. CDR3 in DNA: TGTGCCACCAGTGTTAATGCTTTCCAAGAGACCCAGTACTTC.

The table lists this clonotype with many counts. The rearrangement joins TRBV15 to TRBJ1-2; TRBD1 agrees at 7 bases. The CDR3 covers 15 residues. V trimming: 0 bases; J trimming: 6 bases; junction bases outside the gene matches: 7. Germline V CDR1 and CDR2: LNHNV, YYDKDF (reference sequence). As DNA, the CDR3 is TGTGCCACCAGCAGAGAGCGAGGAGGGGGCCATGGCTACACCTTC. Translating gives CATSRERGGGHGYTF.

The chain carries TRBV5-1 and TRBJ1-5; 11 bases agree with TRBD1. CDR1 is SGHRS and CDR2 is YFSETQ in the germline V gene. J gave up 0 bases and V 4 bases, and 3 bases lay outside the gene matches. CDR3 length: 16 amino acids. The CDR3 DNA is TGCGCCAGCAGCCTAGGGACAGGGGGTAGCAATCAGCCCCAGCATTTT. Translated: CASSLGTGGSNQPQHF.